This TCR beta chain was profiled in a study of T cells in Graves' hyperthyroidism and ophthalmopathy. Study-wide background: The authors collected peripheral blood at initial diagnosis, before any treatment.

Graves' hyperthyroidism is called stable when ophthalmopathy does not progress within 18 months. CDR3 size: 15 residues. Germline values: CDR1 SGHNT, CDR2 YYREEE (reference sequence). V lost 4 bases to trimming and J lost 6 bases; unmatched junction nucleotides: 10. From RNA transcripts, TCR beta CDR3 regions were amplified. First-round RT-PCR with HTBI primers amplified the TCR CDR3 region. From the multiplex PCR reads, TCRdb called clonotypes with MiXCR, one entry per CDR3 protein. The profile shows about 690,000 distinct CDR3 sequences, around a sixth of them singletons. The sample holds many counts of this clonotype.

Sequenced sample: blood. The chain carries TRBV5-4 and TRBJ2-7; TRBD1 matches 10 bases. The sequence derives from a man in his forties or fifties with Graves' hyperthyroidism. CDR3 amino acids: CASSPEGRTGGEQYF. CDR3 in DNA: TGTGCCAGCAGCCCGGAGGGCCGGACAGGGGGCGAGCAGTACTTC.